Each of the 15 T cell receptor beta chains below was sequenced from the same sample in a study of T cell changes during pregnancy in multiple sclerosis. Here immunoSEQ multiplex PCR was the method, and the copy in TCRdb shows in-frame clones only, minus some. The sample yields about 47,000 clones, 93% seen once. Specimen: peripheral blood, collected in the second trimester of pregnancy. The receptors derive from a female donor with multiple sclerosis, enrolled in a pregnancy study.

This chain uses TRBV6-5 with TRBJ1-1, with D possibly matching TRBD1 (5 bases). The CDR3 extends over 16 amino acids. CDR1 is MNHEY, CDR2 SVGAGI, per germline. Trimming pared 0 bases from V and 4 bases from J, leaving 15 bases between. CDR3 loop: CASSYSKGLQSTEAFF. The CDR3, as DNA: TGTGCCAGCAGTTACTCGAAGGGACTGCAGAGCACTGAAGCTTTCTTT.

The rearrangement uses TRBV27 and TRBJ1-2; the match to TRBD1 covers 7 bases. The CDR3 has 13 residues. V shed 4 bases and J 4 bases; nucleotides not matched to a gene: 3. The germline V gene has CDR1 MNHEY and CDR2 SMNVEV (reference sequence). The CDR3 region has the DNA TGTGCCAGCAGTTCCAGGACAGGCTATGGCTACACCTTC. This sequence encodes CASSSRTGYGYTF.

V and J are TRBV2 and TRBJ2-1, with 9 bases matching TRBD2. The CDR3 length is 14 residues. The V gene end was trimmed by 7 bases and the J gene end by 10 bases; junction bases not matched to a gene: 11. The germline V gene encodes CDR1 SNHLY and CDR2 FYNNEI. CDR3 sequence (DNA): TGTGCCAGCACAAGGACTAGCGCGGGAGACGAGCAGTTCTTC. Translating gives CASTRTSAGDEQFF.

This chain connects TRBV28 to TRBJ1-1; TRBD1 aligns across 8 bases. Germline V CDR1 and CDR2: MDHEN, SYDVKM. V gave up 5 bases and J gave up 1 base; unmatched junction bases: 6. The CDR3 contains 15 residues. The CDR3 coding sequence is TGTGCCAGCAGTCAAAACGGACAGGGGAACACTGAAGCTTTCTTT. Translating gives CASSQNGQGNTEAFF. The full variable domain, its missing parts supplied by reference TRBV28 and TRBJ1-1, is DVKVTQSSRYLVKRTGEKVFLECVQDMDHENMFWYRQDPGLGLRLIYFSYDVKMKEKGDIPEGYSVSREKKERFSLILESASTNQTSMYLCASSQNGQGNTEAFFGQGTRLTVV.

The chain employs TRBV5-1 and TRBJ2-2; D is perhaps TRBD2 (5 bases). Germline values: CDR1 SGHRS, CDR2 YFSETQ. The CDR3 is 15 residues long. The germline V and J ends were trimmed by 3 bases and 1 base, with 10 bases remaining between them. The CDR3 spells CASSSGILNTGELFF. The CDR3 nucleotides are TGCGCCAGCAGCTCGGGAATTTTGAACACCGGGGAGCTGTTTTTT.

The J gene is TRBJ1-1, the V gene TRBV11-2; D gene ambiguous. Trimming pared 3 bases from V and 4 bases from J, leaving 9 bases between. The CDR3 runs to 13 residues. Germline V gene lookup returns CDR1 SGHAT and CDR2 FQNNGV. The CDR3 protein is CASSLPDLTEAFF. CDR3 coding DNA: TGTGCCAGCAGCTTGCCAGATCTCACTGAAGCTTTCTTT.

The V gene is TRBV5-5, the J gene TRBJ2-5, with a tentative D call TRBD2 (7 bases). From germline, CDR1 is SGHKS and CDR2 YYEKEE (reference sequence). With 4 bases removed from V and 5 bases from J, the gap between germline ends came to 18 bases. The length of the CDR3 is 15 residues. The CDR3 DNA reads TGTGCCAGCAGCAGGGAGGGGGGGCGGCCCGAGACCCAGTACTTC. It is translated as CASSREGGRPETQYF.

This clone occurred once. The genes are TRBV7-2 and TRBJ2-5; tentatively, D is TRBD2 (5 bases). The V end lost 2 bases, the J end lost 1 base, and 11 bases lay between the germline ends. Germline lookup yields CDR1 SGHTA and CDR2 FQGNSA. This CDR3 is built from 15 residues. The CDR3 sequence: CASSLNLATQETQYF. As DNA, the CDR3 is TGTGCCAGCAGCTTAAACCTAGCTACCCAAGAGACCCAGTACTTC.

CDR3 nucleotides: TGTGCCAGCAGTACGCACAGGGGGCTGTGGGGCTACACCTTC. Translation gives CASSTHRGLWGYTF. This chain links TRBV28 with TRBJ1-2; TRBD1 agrees at 9 bases. With V trimmed by 5 bases and J by 8 bases, 9 bases remained unmatched. Germline CDR1 and CDR2: MDHEN and SYDVKM. The CDR3 has 14 amino acids.

The V gene is TRBV18, the J gene TRBJ2-1; TRBD2 aligns across 7 bases. V was clipped by 5 bases and J by 7 bases; unmatched bases: 11. The CDR3 covers 15 residues. Germline V gene sequence: CDR1 KGHSH, CDR2 LQKENI. The CDR3, as DNA: TGTGCCAGCTCATCAGCTAGCGGAGAGGGGAATGAGCAGTTCTTC. Its translation is CASSSASGEGNEQFF.

This chain joins TRBV27 and TRBJ2-1, with a weak D call TRBD1 (5 bases). CDR1 and CDR2 (germline): MNHEY, SMNVEV (reference sequence). This CDR3 contains 14 residues. V was clipped by 0 bases and J by 5 bases, with 8 bases between them. The CDR3 DNA reads TGTGCCAGCAGTTTATCCGACAGTCACAATGAGCAGTTCTTC. As protein: CASSLSDSHNEQFF.

This sequence joins TRBV27 and TRBJ1-2; D not resolved. Germline CDR1 is MNHEY and CDR2 is SMNVEV (reference sequence). V lost 4 bases to trimming and J lost 1 base, with 13 bases between them. This CDR3 region has 15 residues. CDR3 protein: CASSSRGNGNYGYTF. CDR3 nucleotide sequence: TGTGCCAGCAGTTCTCGAGGCAACGGTAACTATGGCTACACCTTC.

This chain uses TRBV7-6 with TRBJ2-7; 12 nucleotides align to TRBD2. The length of the CDR3 is 13 residues. Looked up from germline, CDR1 is SGHVS and CDR2 is FNYEAQ. The V gene end was trimmed by 8 bases and the J gene end by 4 bases; junction bases not matched to a gene: 3. Here the CDR3 DNA reads TGTGCCAGCGGGCTAGCGGGGGGGTACGAGCAGTACTTC. It is translated as CASGLAGGYEQYF.

The chain joins TRBV27 to TRBJ2-1, with 7 nucleotides matching TRBD2. Germline V gene data show CDR1 as MNHEY and CDR2 as SMNVEV (reference sequence). The CDR3 totals 14 residues. The trim removed 0 bases at V and 10 bases at J, leaving 6 bases unmatched. The CDR3, as DNA: TGTGCCAGCAGTTTATCGGGAGGGCTTAGGGAGCAGTTCTTC. As protein: CASSLSGGLREQFF.

The chain is built from TRBV28 and TRBJ1-5; a possible D gene is TRBD1 (5 bases). The germline gives CDR1 MDHEN, CDR2 SYDVKM. The V end was cut by 10 bases, the J end by 7 bases, with 14 bases between. This CDR3 is 12 amino acids long. The CDR3 spells CAIRDGEQPQHF. The CDR3, as DNA: TGTGCCATCAGGGACGGGGAGCAGCCCCAGCATTTT.